This record covers a single TCR beta chain. This sample stems from a study of blood T cell repertoires in COVID-19. Study-wide context: Sample material is recorded as cDNA or gDNA derived from T cells, B-cell-depleted T cells, or PBMCs.

The V and J ends lost 1 base and 1 base, in that order; junction bases with no gene match: 3. Looked up from germline, CDR1 is SGHDN and CDR2 is FVKESK. This CDR3 is built from 15 residues. The repertoire was sequenced with immunoSEQ multiplex PCR; TCRdb's copy has only in-frame clones and lacks some. The top ten clones hold around 5.9% of a sample with some 250,000 clones, roughly nine tenths of them seen once. The material sequenced was peripheral blood. The origin of this receptor is a man between 60 and 75 years old with acute or convalescent COVID-19. The gene calls are TRBV14 and TRBJ2-7; TRBD1 agrees at 8 bases. The CDR3 DNA follows: TGTGCCAGCAGCCAAGGACAGGGGCCTTCCTACGAGCAGTACTTC. Translating it yields CASSQGQGPSYEQYF.